This T cell receptor beta chain was documented in a study of immune evolution from preneoplasia to lung adenocarcinoma. Findings of the study overall: From normal lung to invasive adenocarcinoma, top clone frequencies appeared to decrease.

Clones were sequenced by immunoSEQ multiplex PCR, and TCRdb holds only the in-frame ones, with some missing. The sample records about 41,000 clones, around 80% being singletons. With regard to this clone: Its antigen is unknown.

The CDR3 contains 16 residues. Germline values: CDR1 SSHAT, CDR2 FNYEAQ (reference sequence). Trimming shortened V by 0 bases and J by 2 bases, and 13 bases separated the two germline ends. Patient tissue came from resections in Japan or China, 2014–2017. The sequence was obtained from a person aged 60 to 70 with lung adenocarcinoma. The J gene is TRBJ2-5, the V gene TRBV7-7; a possible D gene is TRBD2 (5 bases). The sample comprised FFPE invasive lung adenocarcinoma tissue. The CDR3 DNA reads as TGTGCCAGCAGCTTAGCCCTACTAGGGCCTCAAGAGACCCAGTACTTC. Amino acids: CASSLALLGPQETQYF.